The rows below give T cell receptor beta chains drawn from one sample of a study of radiotherapy plus CTLA-4 blockade in lung cancer. Only in-frame clones appear in the TCRdb table, and some are missing; sequencing was by immunoSEQ multiplex PCR. The sample has roughly 54,000 clones, approximately 79% seen once. The source was peripheral blood, collected from a patient treated with radiotherapy plus ipilimumab. The receptors stem from a human donor with non-small cell lung cancer who had a partial response to radiotherapy plus ipilimumab. Each CDR3 is given with its conserved first and last residue. The D gene is left open where the match is weak. Some rows have no size entry. The others give once, few or many, or a class for an expanded clone.

-	TRBV11-2	TRBJ2-2	-	TGTGCCAGCAGCTTTTGGAGGGGTGGGGAGCTGTTTTTT	CASSFWRGGELFF
-	TRBV19	TRBJ2-3	TRBD2	TGTGCCAGTAGTATTGCGGGGGGAGGAGATACGCAGTATTTT	CASSIAGGGDTQYF
-	TRBV6-1	TRBJ2-3	-	TGTGCCACCACCTCGGGGAGGCCGGCAGATACGCAGTATTTT	CATTSGRPADTQYF
-	TRBV6-1	TRBJ2-7	-	TGTGCCATCTCACAGGCCTACGAGCAGTACTTC	CAISQAYEQYF
-	TRBV7-7	TRBJ2-5	-	TGTGCCAGCAGCTTGTCGGACGGGCAGGGGGAGACCCAGTACTTC	CASSLSDGQGETQYF
-	TRBV5-4	TRBJ1-1	TRBD1	TGTGCCAGCAGCAACAGGGGGAACACTGAAGCTTTCTTT	CASSNRGNTEAFF
-	TRBV5-1	TRBJ1-2	-	TGCGCCAGCAGTCCGGACAGCATCTATGGCTACACCTTC	CASSPDSIYGYTF
few	TRBV5-4	TRBJ1-5	-	TGTGCCAGCAGCTTGGAGGGGGATAGTCAGCCCCAGCATTTT	CASSLEGDSQPQHF
-	TRBV19	TRBJ1-5	TRBD1	TGTGCCAGTACCAACAGGGGGTACAATCAGCCCCAGCATTTT	CASTNRGYNQPQHF
-	TRBV7-2	TRBJ2-3	TRBD2	TGTGCCAGCGGGGTGCGGGGGAACGTCGATACGCAGTATTTT	CASGVRGNVDTQYF
-	TRBV29-1	TRBJ2-2	TRBD2	TGCAGCGTTGGGGGGACTAGCGGGGGGGCCAGCACCGGGGAGCTGTTTTTT	CSVGGTSGGASTGELFF
few	TRBV27	TRBJ2-7	TRBD1	TGTGCCAGCAGCCCTACCGGGACAGGGAACTACGAGCAGTACTTC	CASSPTGTGNYEQYF
-	TRBV5-1	TRBJ1-4	TRBD1	TGCGCCAGCACAACGGCAGGGGGCGCAGCTAATGAAAAACTGTTTTTT	CASTTAGGAANEKLFF
-	TRBV2	TRBJ1-1	-	TGTGCCAGCACGGGACACCCGAACACTGAAGCTTTCTTT	CASTGHPNTEAFF
-	TRBV5-1	TRBJ2-5	-	TGCGCCAGCAGCAAGGACAGAAGACAAGAGACCCAGTACTTC	CASSKDRRQETQYF
-	TRBV12-5	TRBJ2-3	-	TGTGCTAGTGGTTTTGGGGCTAATGCAGATACGCAGTATTTT	CASGFGANADTQYF
-	TRBV28	TRBJ1-5	TRBD1	TGTGCCAGCAGCCACATGAAAGGGGGCTATCAGCCCCAGCATTTT	CASSHMKGGYQPQHF
-	TRBV5-1	TRBJ2-5	TRBD1	TGCGCCAGCAGCCCCGGGACAGGGGAAGAGACCCAGTACTTC	CASSPGTGEETQYF
-	TRBV10-3	TRBJ2-7	TRBD1	TGTGCCATCAGTGATCGAACAGGGGGCAGCTCCTACGAGCAGTACTTC	CAISDRTGGSSYEQYF
-	TRBV5-1	TRBJ2-3	TRBD2	TGCGCCAGCAGCTCAGCGGGGCCCCCGAAGGTTACGCAGTATTTT	CASSSAGPPKVTQYF
-	TRBV10-3	TRBJ2-2	TRBD1	TGTGCCATCAGTGAGTCCGGGACAGGGGTCACCGGGGAGCTGTTTTTT	CAISESGTGVTGELFF
-	TRBV10-3	TRBJ2-7	-	TGTGCCACCACCTCAGGGACTCAATCCTACGAGCAGTATTTC	CATTSGTQSYEQYF
-	TRBV11-3	TRBJ2-5	-	TGTGCCAGCAGCTTAGGACTGCAAGAGACCCAGTACTTC	CASSLGLQETQYF
-	TRBV27	TRBJ1-2	TRBD1	TGTGCCAGCAGTTGGGGACAGAATTATGGCTACACCTTC	CASSWGQNYGYTF
-	TRBV30	TRBJ2-7	TRBD1	TGTGCCTGGAGTGTAGACAGGGGGGTCTCCTACGAGCAGTACTTC	CAWSVDRGVSYEQYF
-	TRBV11-3	TRBJ1-4	-	TGTGCCAGCAGCCCCCCCGCGTCGGGTTTTGAGTCTACTAATGAAAAACTGTTTTTT	CASSPPASGFESTNEKLFF
-	TRBV11-2	TRBJ2-3	TRBD1	TGTGCCAGCAGCCCCGGGACAGGGGGTAGCGTCCAAGGCACAGATACGCAGTATTTT	CASSPGTGGSVQGTDTQYF
-	TRBV6-5	TRBJ2-5	TRBD1	TGTGCCAGCAGGACAGGGTCGGCCCAGTACTTC	CASRTGSAQYF
-	TRBV6-5	TRBJ2-5	-	TGTGCCAGCAGTAAAGTGGAGACAGGCGGAGAGACCCAGTACTTC	CASSKVETGGETQYF
-	TRBV7-9	TRBJ1-3	-	TGTGCCAGCACCCAAACGGGGTATCCTGGAAACACCATATATTTT	CASTQTGYPGNTIYF
-	TRBV6-6	TRBJ1-6	-	TGTGCCAGTACAGGGATCGAGAATTCACCCCTCCACTTT	CASTGIENSPLHF
few	TRBV6-1	TRBJ1-1	-	TGTGCCAGCAGCAGGTCCACTGAAGCTTTCTTT	CASSRSTEAFF
-	TRBV9	TRBJ2-3	TRBD2	TGTGCCAGCAGCGCGTCCGGGACTAGGCCGACAGATACGCAGTATTTT	CASSASGTRPTDTQYF
-	TRBV9	TRBJ2-2	TRBD2	TGTGCCAGCAGCGTAGAAGCGGGGGGGCCCGGGGAGCTGTTTTTT	CASSVEAGGPGELFF
-	TRBV7-8	TRBJ2-3	-	TGTGCCAGCAGCTGGGGCCAGGCACCAGATACGCAGTATTTT	CASSWGQAPDTQYF
few	TRBV28	TRBJ2-1	-	TGTGCCACTGGCGGCCTTCCTAGCAGCTCCTACAATGAGCAGTTCTTC	CATGGLPSSSYNEQFF
-	TRBV7-6	TRBJ2-1	TRBD2	TGTGCCAGCAGCTTAGCCGTCGGGGGGACGAGGAGCAACAATGAGCAGTTCTTC	CASSLAVGGTRSNNEQFF
few	TRBV28	TRBJ2-7	-	TGTGCCAGCAGCTCCCCGGACAGCTCCTACGAGCAGTACTTC	CASSSPDSSYEQYF
-	TRBV28	TRBJ2-1	TRBD2	TGTGCCAGTTTCTCCCTCCTCGGGGGGGATGAGCAGTTCTTC	CASFSLLGGDEQFF
-	TRBV2	TRBJ2-2	-	TGTGCCAGCACCCGCGAGAACACCGGGGAGCTGTTTTTT	CASTRENTGELFF
-	TRBV5-1	TRBJ2-5	-	TGCGCCAGCAGCTCGGCTAGTCGAAGAAGTGGCGAGACCCAGTACTTC	CASSSASRRSGETQYF
-	TRBV19	TRBJ2-1	TRBD2	TGTGCCAGTAGTATAGCCGGGGGGTTTTACAATGAGCAGTTCTTC	CASSIAGGFYNEQFF
-	TRBV6-1	TRBJ1-1	-	TGTGCCAGCATTGGGGCATTGAACACTGAAGCTTTCTTT	CASIGALNTEAFF
-	TRBV5-4	TRBJ1-1	TRBD1	TGTGCCAGCAGCGGGGGACAGGGTGACACTGAAGCTTTCTTT	CASSGGQGDTEAFF
-	TRBV7-6	TRBJ2-7	TRBD2	TGTGCCAGCAGCCCGGGACTAGCGGGGGGGCCTTCACCCTACGAGCAGTACTTC	CASSPGLAGGPSPYEQYF
-	TRBV27	TRBJ2-7	-	TGTGCCAGCAGTGTCCAGGTAACATACGAGCAGTACTTC	CASSVQVTYEQYF
-	TRBV9	TRBJ2-7	-	TGTGCCAGCAGCGTAGGAGCTAGCTCCTACGAGCAGTACTTC	CASSVGASSYEQYF
few	TRBV6-5	TRBJ1-2	-	TGTGCCAGCAGTTATGTTGGAGGGGAAGGCTACACCTTC	CASSYVGGEGYTF
-	TRBV5-1	TRBJ2-2	-	TGCGCCAGCAGCTGGACAGCCGGGGAGCTGTTTTTT	CASSWTAGELFF
-	TRBV18	TRBJ1-1	TRBD1	TGTGCCAGCTCACCAGACAGGGGGAGATCCACTGAAGCTTTCTTT	CASSPDRGRSTEAFF
once	TRBV28	TRBJ1-5	-	TGTGCCAGCAGACAGCCAGGGGAATATCAGCCCCAGCATTTT	CASRQPGEYQPQHF
-	TRBV5-4	TRBJ2-5	TRBD2	TGTGCCAGCAGCTTGGTTGGGCGCGGGGGGCCGAGGGAGACCCAGTACTTC	CASSLVGRGGPRETQYF
-	TRBV10-3	TRBJ2-7	-	TGTGCCATCAGGGCAGAAGCCTACGAGCAGTACTTC	CAIRAEAYEQYF
-	TRBV6-5	TRBJ2-1	TRBD2	TGTGCCAGCAGTTACTCGGGAGCGGGGGCCTACAATGAGCAGTTCTTC	CASSYSGAGAYNEQFF
-	TRBV10-3	TRBJ1-1	TRBD1	TGTGCCATCAGCACGGACAGGGAAGCTTTCTTT	CAISTDREAFF
-	TRBV7-3	TRBJ1-1	-	TGTGCCAGCAGCTTAGGGCAACCGAACACTGAAGCTTTCTTT	CASSLGQPNTEAFF
-	TRBV11-2	TRBJ1-2	-	TGTGCCAGCAGCTTCAATATTCAGGGCTCCTATGGCTACACCTTC	CASSFNIQGSYGYTF
-	TRBV11-3	TRBJ1-3	-	TGTGCCAGCAGCAGCCCAGGGGAAGGGTCCAACACCATATATTTT	CASSSPGEGSNTIYF
-	TRBV19	TRBJ2-5	TRBD1	TGTGCCAGTAGTATCAACAGGGGTGGTGAGCAGTACTTC	CASSINRGGEQYF
-	TRBV10-3	TRBJ1-6	-	TGTGCCATCAGTGAGTCCGTAGCCAGATATAATTCACCCCTCCACTTT	CAISESVARYNSPLHF